The clone carrying this TCR beta chain was detected once. This record comes from a study of T cell clones after liver transplantation. About the research overall: Immunosuppression withdrawal was tried within 2 years after liver transplantation in this trial. Samples came pre-transplant, pre-randomization before withdrawal, and post-randomization after withdrawal ended. HCV positivity affected three of eight recipients; the rest lacked autoimmune or viral indications. As an antigen-independent comparator, third-party-reactive TCRbeta sequences came from pre-transplant mixed lymphocyte reactions.

CDR1 LGHNA and CDR2 YNFKEQ come from the germline V gene. V lost 6 bases and J lost 10, with 12 bases in between. The CDR3 is 11 amino acids. Assay used: immunoSEQ multiplex PCR; TCRdb lists only in-frame clones, some missing. The sample lists about 45,000 clones; 85% to 90% were seen once. The material sequenced was CD4+ T cells from blood, taken 24 months after liver transplant. The TCR comes from a human patient who received a liver transplant. These T cells may partly come from the graft donor. The chain joins TRBV4-2 to TRBJ1-1; D is ambiguous. The DNA for the CDR3 is TGTGCCAGCAGTTCCGGGGTTGGAGCTTTCTTT. Translated: CASSSGVGAFF.